These T cell receptor beta chains were read from a single sample in a study of high-grade serous ovarian cancer treatment subgroups. Some clones are missing from TCRdb's copy, which holds only in-frame ones; the method was immunoSEQ multiplex PCR. The sample yields fewer than 9,000 clones, roughly 76% seen once. The sequencing input was tumor tissue. The receptor set was obtained from a human donor with high-grade serous ovarian cancer. CDR3s include the opening cysteine and the closing phenylalanine or tryptophan. Each record gives: CDR3 protein, CDR3 DNA, J gene, V gene, D gene, clone size. A D gene is named only where the DNA matches it firmly. Some rows have no size entry. The others give once, few or many, or a class for an expanded clone.

CASSLVSQLETQYF TGTGCCAGCAGCTTAGTTTCGCAGCTAGAGACCCAGTACTTC TRBJ2-5 TRBV7-8 - -
CASLSTLDSPLHF TGTGCCAGTCTATCGACCTTAGATTCACCCCTCCACTTT TRBJ1-6 TRBV2 - few
CASSFRTGSQGTEAFF TGCGCCAGCAGCTTCCGGACAGGGTCGCAGGGCACTGAAGCTTTCTTT TRBJ1-1 TRBV5-1 TRBD1 -
CASSLGLAGMSSYEQYF TGTGCCAGCAGCTTGGGACTAGCGGGGATGAGCTCCTACGAGCAGTACTTC TRBJ2-7 TRBV5-4 TRBD2 once
CASSYSIAEQYF TGTGCCAGCAGTTACTCCATCGCGGAGCAGTACTTC TRBJ2-7 TRBV6-6 - few
CASSLRGTSYGYTF TGTGCCAGCAGCCTTCGAGGGACAAGCTATGGCTACACCTTC TRBJ1-2 TRBV5-6 - -
CASRTGTGGFNQPQHF TGTGCCAGCAGGACCGGGACAGGGGGCTTCAATCAGCCCCAGCATTTT TRBJ1-5 TRBV2 TRBD1 -
CASGQGSYNSPLHF TGTGCCAGCGGGCAGGGCTCCTATAATTCACCCCTCCACTTT TRBJ1-6 TRBV6-6 - -
CASSYAGMGRTEAFF TGTGCCAGCAGTTACGCGGGAATGGGGAGGACTGAAGCTTTCTTT TRBJ1-1 TRBV6-5 - -
CASSYGNNSPLHF TGTGCCAGCAGTTACGGAAATAATTCACCCCTCCACTTT TRBJ1-6 TRBV2 - -
CASSQTSGGASEQYF TGTGCCAGCAGCCAGACTAGCGGGGGGGCTTCCGAGCAGTACTTC TRBJ2-7 TRBV7-9 TRBD2 once
CASSLRLAGGIYNEQFF TGTGCCAGCAGCTTAAGGCTAGCGGGGGGGATTTACAATGAGCAGTTCTTC TRBJ2-1 TRBV7-9 TRBD2 -
CASSGNTGNTIYF TGCGCCAGCAGCGGGAATACTGGAAACACCATATATTTT TRBJ1-3 TRBV10-1 - -
CASSGLRVWGNTEAFF TGTGCCAGCAGCGGACTTCGGGTGTGGGGGAACACTGAAGCTTTCTTT TRBJ1-1 TRBV7-9 - -
CARSLGQGKSLAEQYF TGTGCCAGAAGCTTGGGACAGGGTAAAAGCTTGGCCGAGCAGTACTTC TRBJ2-7 TRBV5-3 TRBD1 -
CASSRNLETRETQYF TGCGCCAGCAGCCGCAATCTAGAGACTAGGGAGACCCAGTACTTC TRBJ2-5 TRBV4-1 - -
CASSLGGGPTDTQYF TGTGCCAGCAGCTTAGGCGGGGGGCCCACAGATACGCAGTATTTT TRBJ2-3 TRBV11-3 TRBD2 -
CASTQGLAKNIQYF TGTGCCAGTACACAGGGATTAGCCAAAAACATTCAGTACTTC TRBJ2-4 TRBV2 - few
CASSPYSNQPQHF TGTGCCAGCAGCCCATATAGCAATCAGCCCCAGCATTTT TRBJ1-5 TRBV11-2 - -
CASSSPGGPYEQYF TGTGCCAGCAGTTCGCCCGGGGGCCCGTACGAGCAGTACTTC TRBJ2-7 TRBV7-2 - -
CASSVTRDRSYGYTF TGTGCCAGCAGTGTTACCCGCGACAGGTCCTATGGCTACACCTTC TRBJ1-2 TRBV2 - -
CASSLDRVNTEAFF TGTGCCAGCTCACTAGACAGGGTGAACACTGAAGCTTTCTTT TRBJ1-1 TRBV18 TRBD1 -
CASSLVGGYTDTQYF TGCGCCAGCAGCTTGGTCGGGGGATACACAGATACGCAGTATTTT TRBJ2-3 TRBV5-1 - -
CASSLEAATLSYNEQFF TGTGCCAGCAGCTTAGAAGCGGCGACCCTCTCCTACAATGAGCAGTTCTTC TRBJ2-1 TRBV7-2 - -
CASSLIGSDTQYF TGCGCCAGCAGCTTGATCGGGTCAGATACGCAGTATTTT TRBJ2-3 TRBV5-1 - -
CASSLDRHYEQYF TGCGCCAGCAGCTTGGACAGGCACTACGAGCAGTACTTC TRBJ2-7 TRBV5-1 - -
CASSFSQGDQPQHF TGTGCCAGCAGCTTTTCACAGGGAGATCAGCCCCAGCATTTT TRBJ1-5 TRBV7-6 - -
CASSLDGRYEQYF TGCGCCAGCAGCTTGGATGGACGGTACGAGCAGTACTTC TRBJ2-7 TRBV5-1 - -
CASGGPAGGPSEQFF TGTGCTAGTGGCGGTCCAGCGGGGGGGCCTAGTGAGCAGTTCTTC TRBJ2-1 TRBV12-5 TRBD2 -
CASSQTLRDDEQYF TGCGCCAGCAGCCAGACCCTCAGGGACGACGAGCAGTACTTC TRBJ2-7 TRBV4-1 - medium-sized
CSLRGPSGGGSTDTQYF TGCAGCCTGAGGGGTCCGAGCGGGGGGGGTAGCACAGATACGCAGTATTTT TRBJ2-3 TRBV29-1 TRBD2 -
CASSLGTGLEPQHF TGTGCCAGCAGCCTCGGGACAGGTCTGGAGCCCCAGCATTTT TRBJ1-5 TRBV11-2 TRBD1 few
CASSGLGAVNTEAFF TGTGCCAGCAGCGGATTGGGGGCGGTTAACACTGAAGCTTTCTTT TRBJ1-1 TRBV9 - -
CAISAGDQETQYF TGTGCCATCAGTGCAGGGGACCAAGAGACCCAGTACTTC TRBJ2-5 TRBV10-3 - -
CASAIAQGAELFF TGTGCCAGTGCCATTGCACAGGGGGCAGAACTGTTTTTT TRBJ1-4 TRBV19 TRBD1 large
CASSYSGQGLDTQYF TGTGCCAGCAGTTACTCGGGCCAAGGCCTAGATACGCAGTATTTT TRBJ2-3 TRBV6-5 - few
CASSEFWGSYEQYF TGTGCCAGCAGTGAATTCTGGGGGTCCTACGAGCAGTACTTC TRBJ2-7 TRBV6-1 - -